What follows are 24 T cell receptor beta chains derived from one specimen sequenced in a study of identical twins. TCRdb ran MiXCR on the 5' RACE reads and lists one entry per CDR3 protein. Of 200,000 to 300,000 distinct CDR3 sequences in the sample, about 7.5% were seen once. These data are also associated with another study on yellow fever vaccine responses in identical twins.

Material: CD8+ T cells sorted from blood. All receptors derive from a woman aged 18-29 years in good health.

This clonotype has ten or more counts. This chain connects TRBV12-3 or TRBV12-4 to TRBJ2-2; perhaps D is TRBD1 or TRBD2 (5 bases each). V lost 4 bases and J 13 bases, leaving 10 bases between the germline ends. The CDR3 contains 11 residues. The CDR3 bases are TGTGCCAGCAGTTACGACGGGACGCTGTTTTTT. Its protein is CASSYDGTLFF.

This clonotype has only a few counts. This chain links TRBV6-1 with TRBJ1-1, with 10 bases fitting TRBD1. The CDR3 runs 17 residues. Losses at the gene ends were 5 bases for V and 3 bases for J; bases not matched to a gene: 12. The germline V gene has CDR1 MNHNS and CDR2 SASEGT. The CDR3 region is CASSRGTGEVGDTEAFF. The CDR3, as DNA: TGTGCCAGCAGTCGAGGGACAGGGGAAGTTGGGGACACTGAAGCTTTCTTT.

The chain joins TRBV27 to TRBJ2-1, with D unresolved. Germline values: CDR1 MNHEY, CDR2 SMNVEV (reference sequence). V was cut by 7 bases and J by 6 bases, with 19 bases left in between. The length of the CDR3 is 15 residues. The DNA for the CDR3 is TGTGCCAGCAACCTTTCCCCCCTCTTGCGCAATGAGCAGTTCTTC. This encodes CASNLSPLLRNEQFF.

This clonotype was picked up a small number of times. The rearrangement joins TRBV7-9 to TRBJ1-3; no reliable D call. The ends were cut back, 5 bases at V and 0 bases at J, with 14 bases in the middle. Germline loops: CDR1 SEHNR, CDR2 FQNEAQ (reference sequence). The CDR3 is 16 residues long. The CDR3 sequence is CASSKGRLGSGNTIYF. For the CDR3, the DNA is TGTGCCAGCAGCAAAGGGCGGCTTGGCTCTGGAAACACCATATATTTT.

This clonotype was observed a few times. The rearrangement uses TRBV5-6 and TRBJ2-5; D possibly matches TRBD1 or TRBD2 (5 bases each). The V and J ends lost 2 bases and 8 bases respectively, with 22 bases between them. Looked up from germline, CDR1 is SGHDT and CDR2 is YYEEEE. The CDR3 is 16 residues long. CDR3 protein: CASSFEGQGARSTQYF. CDR3 DNA sequence: TGTGCCAGCAGCTTCGAGGGCCAGGGTGCAAGGAGCACCCAGTACTTC. Full variable domain (outside the CDR3, taken from reference TRBV5-6 and TRBJ2-5): DAGVTQSPTHLIKTRGQQVTLRCSPKSGHDTVSWYQQALGQGPQFIFQYYEEEERQRGNFPDRFSGHQFPNYSSELNVNALLLGDSALYLCASSFEGQGARSTQYFGPGTRLLVL.

The genes are TRBV2 and TRBJ2-5, with TRBD2 as a possible D gene (5 bases). The CDR3 length is 13 residues. Per germline, CDR1 SNHLY and CDR2 FYNNEI. Trimming cost V 8 bases and J 0 bases, with 10 bases left between them. This CDR3 reads CASEGQYQETQYF. For the CDR3, the DNA is TGTGCCAGCGAGGGCCAGTACCAAGAGACCCAGTACTTC.

The rearrangement uses TRBV12-3 or TRBV12-4 and TRBJ2-1, with 9 positions matching TRBD2. Losses at the gene ends were 6 bases for V and 0 bases for J; bases not matched to a gene: 6. This CDR3 contains 16 residues. CDR3 sequence reads: CASRTSGPSSYNEQFF. Here the CDR3 DNA reads TGTGCCAGCAGAACTAGCGGGCCGAGCTCCTACAATGAGCAGTTCTTC.

The chain is built from TRBV2 and TRBJ2-7; tentative D call: TRBD1 (6 bases). The CDR3 is 14 amino acids. Trimming removed 1 base at V and 6 bases at J, with 13 bases between. Germline V gives CDR1 SNHLY, CDR2 FYNNEI. The CDR3 protein is CASSEGGTPTEQYF. The CDR3 coding sequence is TGTGCCAGCAGTGAAGGGGGGACACCGACCGAGCAGTACTTC.

This chain joins TRBV12-3 or TRBV12-4 and TRBJ2-3; 9 bases agree with TRBD2. The CDR3 extends over 15 amino acids. V lost 3 bases to trimming and J lost 6 bases; unmatched junction nucleotides: 7. The DNA of the CDR3 is TGTGCCAGCAGTTTTTTAGCGGGAGTGGTGGATACGCAGTATTTT. Protein sequence: CASSFLAGVVDTQYF.

CDR3 sequence: CASGTDGNPDTRKFF. Written as DNA, the CDR3 is TGTGCCAGCGGGACTGACGGTAATCCGGACACACGAAAATTCTTT. This sequence joins TRBV2 and TRBJ1-1; a weak D match, TRBD1 (5 bases). Trimming cost V 8 bases and J 14 bases, with 30 bases left between them. Germline CDR1 SNHLY, CDR2 FYNNEI. CDR3 length equals 15 residues.

At least ten counts were recorded for this clonotype. The rearrangement links TRBV3-1 to TRBJ1-1; D unresolved. With 4 bases removed from V and 2 bases from J, the gap between germline ends came to 8 bases. In germline, CDR1 is LGHDT, CDR2 YNNKEL (reference sequence). The CDR3 totals 13 residues. The CDR3 bases are TGTGCCAGCAGCCCGGACCTCAACACTGAAGCTTTCTTT. Its protein product is CASSPDLNTEAFF.

The sample holds many counts of this clonotype. This chain joins TRBV7-9 and TRBJ2-1; D perhaps matches TRBD2 (5 bases). Trimming shortened V by 1 base and J by 7 bases, and 8 bases separated the two germline ends. The CDR3 has 13 amino acids. Germline V gives CDR1 SEHNR, CDR2 FQNEAQ (reference sequence). The CDR3 spells CASSLDRGNEQFF. The CDR3 DNA reads as TGTGCCAGCAGCTTAGACCGGGGAAATGAGCAGTTCTTC.

V gene TRBV28 combines with J gene TRBJ2-7, with TRBD2 matching 13 bases. The CDR3 sequence is 15 residues long. CDR1 is MDHEN and CDR2 is SYDVKM in the germline V gene. J gave up 6 bases and V 4 bases, and 6 bases lay outside the gene matches. The CDR3 nucleotides are TGTGCCAGCAGTTCCCCCGGGACTAGCGGGACCGAGCAGTACTTC. This codes for CASSSPGTSGTEQYF. Looking up the rest from reference TRBV28 and TRBJ2-7 gives the full variable domain: DVKVTQSSRYLVKRTGEKVFLECVQDMDHENMFWYRQDPGLGLRLIYFSYDVKMKEKGDIPEGYSVSREKKERFSLILESASTNQTSMYLCASSSPGTSGTEQYFGPGTRLTVT.

This clonotype has at least ten counts. J is TRBJ2-1 and V is TRBV12-3 or TRBV12-4; possibly TRBD1 for D (6 bases). CDR3 length: 13 amino acids. Deletions cut 2 bases from V and 9 bases from J, with 11 bases between. The CDR3 protein is CASSLRQDGEQFF. CDR3 bases: TGTGCCAGCAGTTTACGACAGGACGGTGAGCAGTTCTTC.

Ten or more counts support this clonotype. V and J are TRBV7-9 and TRBJ1-1; D call uncertain. With 3 bases removed from V and 0 bases from J, the gap between germline ends came to 8 bases. Germline V lookup: CDR1 SEHNR, CDR2 FQNEAQ (reference sequence). The CDR3 is 14 amino acids. CDR3 amino acids: CASSFPQLNTEAFF. As DNA, the CDR3 is TGTGCCAGCAGCTTTCCCCAACTGAACACTGAAGCTTTCTTT.

This chain uses TRBV2 with TRBJ2-3; D could derive from TRBD1 or TRBD2 (5 bases each). V lost 2 bases and J lost 0, with 9 bases in between. Germline V gene lookup returns CDR1 SNHLY and CDR2 FYNNEI. CDR3 length: 15 residues. The CDR3 loop is CASSEYRTSTDTQYF. DNA of the CDR3: TGTGCCAGCAGTGAATACAGGACTAGCACAGATACGCAGTATTTT.

V is TRBV5-4 and J is TRBJ2-5; weak D call: TRBD1 (6 bases). The CDR3 sequence is 14 residues long. Germline V gene lookup returns CDR1 SGHNT and CDR2 YYREEE (reference sequence). V shed 5 bases and J shed 2 bases, with 13 bases lying between them. The CDR3 protein is CASRFRGGQETQYF. The DNA for the CDR3 is TGTGCCAGCAGGTTCAGGGGTGGGCAAGAGACCCAGTACTTC.

V gene TRBV2 combines with J gene TRBJ2-2; no clear D gene. The CDR3 loop spans 12 amino acids. Germline V lookup: CDR1 SNHLY, CDR2 FYNNEI. V lost 8 bases, J lost 0 bases, and 4 bases lay in between. This CDR3 reads CASWSNTGELFF. The CDR3 DNA is TGTGCCAGCTGGTCGAACACCGGGGAGCTGTTTTTT. Using reference TRBV2 and TRBJ2-2 for the parts outside the CDR3, the full variable domain is EPEVTQTPSHQVTQMGQEVILRCVPISNHLYFYWYRQILGQKVEFLVSFYNNEISEKSEIFDDQFSVERPDGSNFTLKIRSTKLEDSAMYFCASWSNTGELFFGEGSRLTVL.

Ten or more counts support this clonotype. The chain carries TRBV6-5 and TRBJ2-3; maybe TRBD2 (6 bases). In germline, CDR1 is MNHEY, CDR2 SVGAGI. The germline V and J ends were trimmed by 0 bases and 0 bases, with 10 bases remaining between them. CDR3 size: 16 residues. CDR3 coding DNA: TGTGCCAGCAGTTACTCACACAGCGGGAGCACAGATACGCAGTATTTT. This codes for CASSYSHSGSTDTQYF.

This clonotype showed up just a few times. The CDR3 region is CASSLARDQEQYV. The CDR3 DNA sequence: TGTGCCAGCAGCTTAGCGCGTGATCAAGAGCAGTACGTC. V usage is TRBV7-2 and J usage is TRBJ2-7; D not certain. Germline CDR1 reads SGHTA; CDR2 reads FQGNSA. V shed 0 bases and J shed 7 bases, with 10 bases lying between them. The CDR3 loop spans 13 amino acids.

This clonotype was found many times. Compared with germline, one end of the junction differs, possibly owing to a read error. J is TRBJ2-1 and V is TRBV4-1, with TRBD1 matching 9 bases. The CDR3 sequence is 14 residues long. The germline CDR1 and CDR2 sequences are MGHRA and YSYEKL. CDR3 residues: CASSEDRGVNEQFF. The CDR3, as DNA: TGCGCCAGCAGCGAAGACAGGGGGGTCAATGAGCAGTTCTTC.

The CDR3 coding sequence is TGTGCCAGCTCACCTTCGACAGGGGTGAACACTGAAGCTTTCTTT. It translates to CASSPSTGVNTEAFF. V gene TRBV18 combines with J gene TRBJ1-1; TRBD1 aligns across 8 bases. CDR1 and CDR2 (germline): KGHSH, LQKENI. V dropped 3 bases and J dropped 0; count of bases not matched to a gene: 3. CDR3 length: 15 amino acids. The whole variable domain, filled in from reference TRBV18 and TRBJ1-1, reads NAGVMQNPRHLVRRRGQEARLRCSPMKGHSHVYWYRQLPEEGLKFMVYLQKENIIDESGMPKERFSAEFPKEGPSILRIQQVVRGDSAAYFCASSPSTGVNTEAFFGQGTRLTVV.

This clonotype was counted only a few times. The chain employs TRBV27 and TRBJ2-5, with D perhaps given as TRBD1 or TRBD2 (6 bases each). CDR3 length: 16 amino acids. Deletions cut 3 bases from V and 3 bases from J, with 17 bases between. Germline CDR1 MNHEY, CDR2 SMNVEV (reference sequence). The CDR3 sequence is CASSFVGGWAEETQYF. The CDR3 DNA reads TGTGCCAGCAGTTTCGTGGGGGGCTGGGCAGAAGAGACCCAGTACTTC.

There are many counts of this clonotype. Mismatch with germline at one junction end may stem from a read error. CDR3 sequence (DNA): TGCAGCGTTGTGGGGGTGGGGGGCTATGAGCATTTCTTC. As protein: CSVVGVGGYEHFF. V and J are TRBV29-1 and TRBJ2-1; D possibly uses TRBD1 or TRBD2 (6 bases each). Germline CDR1 reads SQVTM; CDR2 reads ANQGSEA. CDR3 length: 13 amino acids.